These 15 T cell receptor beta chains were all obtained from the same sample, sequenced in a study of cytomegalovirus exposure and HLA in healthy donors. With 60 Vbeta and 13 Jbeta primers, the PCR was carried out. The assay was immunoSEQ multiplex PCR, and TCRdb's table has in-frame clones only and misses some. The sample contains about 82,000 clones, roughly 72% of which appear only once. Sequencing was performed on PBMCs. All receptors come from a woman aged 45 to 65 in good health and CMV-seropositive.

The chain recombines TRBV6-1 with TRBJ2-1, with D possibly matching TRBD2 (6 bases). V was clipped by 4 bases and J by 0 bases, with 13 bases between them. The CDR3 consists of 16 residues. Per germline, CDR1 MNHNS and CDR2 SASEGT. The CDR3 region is CASSVETSSSYNEQFF. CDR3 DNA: TGTGCCAGCAGTGTCGAGACTAGTAGCTCCTACAATGAGCAGTTCTTC.

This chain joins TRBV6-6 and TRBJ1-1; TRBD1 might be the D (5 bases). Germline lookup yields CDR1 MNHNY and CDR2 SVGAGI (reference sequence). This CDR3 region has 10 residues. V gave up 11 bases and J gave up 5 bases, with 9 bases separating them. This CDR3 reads CASGGTEAFF. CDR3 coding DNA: TGTGCCTCGGGGGGTACTGAAGCTTTCTTT.

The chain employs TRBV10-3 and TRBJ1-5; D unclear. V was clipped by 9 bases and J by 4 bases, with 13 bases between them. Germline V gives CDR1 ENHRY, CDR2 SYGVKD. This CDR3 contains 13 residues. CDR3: CAIREYENQPQHF. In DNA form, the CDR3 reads TGTGCCATACGGGAGTACGAGAATCAGCCCCAGCATTTT.

This CDR3 is CASSKVHKRNQPQHF. CDR3 DNA: TGTGCCAGCAGCAAAGTCCATAAGCGGAATCAGCCCCAGCATTTT. This chain joins TRBV21-1 and TRBJ1-5. TRBV21-1 corresponds to a pseudogene. The CDR3 totals 15 residues.

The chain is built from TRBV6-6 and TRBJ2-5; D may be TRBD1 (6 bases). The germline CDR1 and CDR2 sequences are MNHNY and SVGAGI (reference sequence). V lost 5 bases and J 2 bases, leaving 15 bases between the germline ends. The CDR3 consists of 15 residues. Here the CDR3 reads CASSARGQTQETQYF. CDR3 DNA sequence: TGTGCCAGCAGTGCCCGGGGACAAACTCAAGAGACCCAGTACTTC.

The CDR3 DNA sequence: TGTGCCAGCTCACCCATCCGGGATATAACCACTGAAGCTTTCTTT. As protein: CASSPIRDITTEAFF. The chain couples TRBV18 to TRBJ1-1, with no clear D. The CDR3 sequence is 15 residues long. Germline CDR1 reads KGHSH; CDR2 reads LQKENI. V lost 3 bases to trimming and J lost 4 bases, with 15 bases between them.

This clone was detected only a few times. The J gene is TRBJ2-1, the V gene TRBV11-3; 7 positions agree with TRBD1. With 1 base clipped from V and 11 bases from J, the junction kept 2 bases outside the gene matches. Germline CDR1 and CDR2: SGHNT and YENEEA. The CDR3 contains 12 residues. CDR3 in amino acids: CASSLARGQQFF. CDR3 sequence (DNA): TGTGCCAGCAGCTTAGCTAGGGGGCAGCAGTTCTTC.

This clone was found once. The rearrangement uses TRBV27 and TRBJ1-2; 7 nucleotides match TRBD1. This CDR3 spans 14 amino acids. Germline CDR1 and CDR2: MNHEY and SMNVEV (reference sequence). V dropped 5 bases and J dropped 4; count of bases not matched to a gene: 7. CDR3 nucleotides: TGTGCCAGCAGTCGGAAACAGGGGTCCTATGGCTACACCTTC. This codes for CASSRKQGSYGYTF.

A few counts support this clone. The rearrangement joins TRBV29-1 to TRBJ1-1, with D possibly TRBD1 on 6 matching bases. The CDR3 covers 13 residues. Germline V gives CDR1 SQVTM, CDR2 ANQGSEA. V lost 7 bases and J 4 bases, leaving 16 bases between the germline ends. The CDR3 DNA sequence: TGCAGCGGGGGGGAGGGGGTGCGCACTGAAGCTTTCTTT. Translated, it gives CSGGEGVRTEAFF.

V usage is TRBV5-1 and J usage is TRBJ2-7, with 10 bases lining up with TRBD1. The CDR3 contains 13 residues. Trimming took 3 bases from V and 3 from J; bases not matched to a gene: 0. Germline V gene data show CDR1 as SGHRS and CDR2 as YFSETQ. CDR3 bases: TGCGCCAGCAGCTGGGACAGGGGCTACGAGCAGTACTTC. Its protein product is CASSWDRGYEQYF.

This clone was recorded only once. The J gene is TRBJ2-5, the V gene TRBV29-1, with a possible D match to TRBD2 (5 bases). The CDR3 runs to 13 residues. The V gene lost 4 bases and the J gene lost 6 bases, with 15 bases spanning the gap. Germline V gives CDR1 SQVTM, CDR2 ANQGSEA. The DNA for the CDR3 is TGCAGCGTTGGGTACCAAGGAGGAAAGACCCAGTACTTC. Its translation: CSVGYQGGKTQYF.

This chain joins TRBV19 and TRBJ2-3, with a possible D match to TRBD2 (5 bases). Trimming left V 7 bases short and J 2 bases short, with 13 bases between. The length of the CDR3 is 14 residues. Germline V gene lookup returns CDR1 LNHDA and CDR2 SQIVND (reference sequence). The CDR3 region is CASKTLADTDTQYF. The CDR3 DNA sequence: TGTGCCAGTAAAACTCTAGCAGACACAGATACGCAGTATTTT.

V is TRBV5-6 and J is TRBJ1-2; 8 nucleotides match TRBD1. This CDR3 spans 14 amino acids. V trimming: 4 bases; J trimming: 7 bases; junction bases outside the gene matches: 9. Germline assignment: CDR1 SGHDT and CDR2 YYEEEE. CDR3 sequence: CASSQTGQGPGYTF. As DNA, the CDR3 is TGTGCCAGCAGCCAAACTGGACAGGGTCCTGGCTACACCTTC.

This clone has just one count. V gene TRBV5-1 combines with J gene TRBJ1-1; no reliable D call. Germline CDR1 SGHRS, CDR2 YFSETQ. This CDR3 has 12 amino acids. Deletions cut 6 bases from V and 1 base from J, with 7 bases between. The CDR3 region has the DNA TGCGCCAGCACTACGGGGAACACTGAAGCTTTCTTT. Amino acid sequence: CASTTGNTEAFF.

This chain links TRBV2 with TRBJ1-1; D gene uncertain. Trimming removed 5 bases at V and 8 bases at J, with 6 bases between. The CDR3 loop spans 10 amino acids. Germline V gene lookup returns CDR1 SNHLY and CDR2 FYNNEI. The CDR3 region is CASSSREAFF. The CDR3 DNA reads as TGTGCCAGCAGTTCGAGAGAAGCTTTCTTT.